Listed below are T cell receptor beta chains from one sample, sequenced in a study of cytomegalovirus exposure and HLA in healthy donors. Sequenced by immunoSEQ multiplex PCR; TCRdb stores in-frame clones only, minus some. The profile covers about 240,000 clones, with 70% to 90% appearing a single time and around 1.2% taken by the ten largest. Sequencing used PBMCs. These receptors were obtained from a woman younger than 45 in good health and CMV-seropositive. CDR3s leave out the opening cysteine and the closing phenylalanine or tryptophan.

V	J	CDR3
TRBV21-1	TRBJ2-7	ASSISEIPDYEQY
TRBV14	TRBJ2-2	ASSQEGGSGTGELF
TRBV29-1	TRBJ2-5	SAFTSGRETQY
TRBV6-6	TRBJ2-7	ASSSLPGQGVPQY
TRBV9	TRBJ2-1	ASSVELGAYNEQF
TRBV4-1	TRBJ2-2	ASSQPDLAGGIGELF
TRBV7-9	TRBJ2-7	ASSGAGRTYEQY
TRBV5-4	TRBJ2-7	ASSPKGGQQY
TRBV19	TRBJ2-1	ASSSGTYNEQF
TRBV29-1	TRBJ2-7	SVSRENYEQY
TRBV27	TRBJ1-5	ASSLSPGPYSNQPQH
TRBV10-3	TRBJ1-5	AISEGQGLQPQH
TRBV7-8	TRBJ2-2	ASSIGTSPGELF
TRBV27	TRBJ2-3	ASSSPFSDTQY
TRBV5-4	TRBJ2-3	ASSLLTDTQY
TRBV5-4	TRBJ2-5	ASSLGLAGGKETQY
TRBV10-3	TRBJ2-3	AIKGVSGTDTQY